Included here is one T cell receptor beta chain sequence, with context. The CDR3 has 14 amino acids. The germline V and J ends were trimmed by 1 base and 9 bases, with 10 bases remaining between them. TCRdb re-called the RT-PCR reads with MiXCR, one entry per CDR3 protein. Of about 500,000 distinct CDR3 sequences listed, approximately 7.8% are singletons. This sample stems from a study of response to subunit inactivated influenza vaccine. Here the sequenced sample was PBMCs from blood, taken about 24 months after vaccination. This clonotype was obtained from a man in his fifties or sixties who received an inactivated influenza vaccine. The chain has TRBV12-3 or TRBV12-4 and TRBJ1-6; D call uncertain. CDR3 sequence reads: CASSLDGFGSPLHF. CDR3 sequence (DNA): TGTGCCAGCAGTTTAGATGGTTTTGGTTCACCCCTCCACTTT.